The following is a T cell receptor beta chain sequence with its context. Antigen: not known. CDR1 is SQVTM, CDR2 ANQGSEA, per germline. The CDR3 totals 12 residues. V gave up 6 bases and J gave up 4 bases, with 10 bases separating them. This entry is derived from a study of blood T cells in healthy people across ages. General study results and limits: It was held that the diversity estimates obtained from one million T cells were underestimates. CMV infection status of these donors was not known.

PCR was performed a second time for about 7 to 12 cycles using a sample-barcoded 5' primer and a J-beta primer mix. All samples yielded 2.5 million or more CDR3-containing paired-end reads. TCRdb passed the 5' RACE reads through MiXCR, listing each CDR3 protein once. The sample carries under 2,000,000 distinct CDR3 sequences, about 50% recorded once. At least 6 million PBMCs were isolated per sample. Specimen: blood. The clonotype was recovered from a woman aged 35 to 49 in good health. The rearrangement uses TRBV29-1 and TRBJ2-1; D possibly corresponds to TRBD1 (5 bases). The CDR3: CSVRTGYNEQFF. Written as DNA, the CDR3 is TGCAGCGTGCGTACAGGTTACAATGAGCAGTTCTTC.